The 18 T cell receptor beta chains reported below all come from one sample, sequenced in a study of human T cells and chemical hapten exposure. In TCRdb, the RACE reads were re-called with MiXCR into one record per CDR3 protein. The sample holds 80,000 to 100,000 distinct CDR3 sequences, approximately 13% seen once. Noted time point: patch test 1, 2 weeks after DPC sensitization. Treatment defined: therapeutic diphenylcyclopropenone sensitization with weekly scalp DPC. This sample comprised whole blood, obtained in connection with sensitization to the hapten diphenylcyclopropenone (DPC). The source is a middle-aged woman with alopecia areata. Some clones in this sample may be carry-over from other donors' samples.

This clonotype was seen a handful of times. This chain uses TRBV14 with TRBJ1-5, with D uncertain. Trimming pared 0 bases from V and 3 bases from J, leaving 12 bases between. CDR1 and CDR2 from the germline V gene are SGHDN and FVKESK. There are 16 residues in the CDR3. CDR3 nucleotide sequence: TGTGCCAGCAGCCAAGAATCACCGCCAGACAATCAGCCCCAGCATTTT. It translates to CASSQESPPDNQPQHF.

The chain has TRBV11-2 and TRBJ2-3; D is undetermined. The CDR3 loop spans 14 amino acids. Germline V gene lookup returns CDR1 SGHAT and CDR2 FQNNGV. Trimming cost V 5 bases and J 6 bases, with 15 bases left between them. The CDR3 nucleotides are TGTGCCAGCAGCACGGGCTCTGCCCCTGATACGCAGTATTTT. This sequence encodes CASSTGSAPDTQYF.

The sample holds a few counts of this clonotype. The chain carries TRBV18 and TRBJ1-2; D might be TRBD1 (5 bases). CDR1 is KGHSH and CDR2 is LQKENI in the germline V gene. The CDR3 contains 13 residues. Deletions cut 2 bases from V and 10 bases from J, with 14 bases between. CDR3 residues: CASSPRDDGSYTF. The CDR3 DNA sequence: TGTGCCAGCTCACCAAGGGACGACGGGTCCTACACCTTC.

Points on this clonotype: The junction and the germline gene differ at one end; a read error may be behind it. The chain links TRBV6-2 or TRBV6-3 to TRBJ2-5, with D unresolved. CDR3 size: 12 residues. Germline V gives CDR1 MNHEY, CDR2 SVGEGT. This CDR3 is CASSYFGETQYF. The CDR3 bases are TGTGCCAGCAGCTACTTTGGGGAGACCCAGTACTTC.

The CDR3 loop reads CASRRGGQNEQYF. DNA for the CDR3: TGTGCCAGCAGACGTGGGGGTCAGAACGAGCAGTACTTC. The rearrangement uses TRBV6-2 or TRBV6-3 and TRBJ2-7; possibly TRBD1 or TRBD2 for D (5 bases each). Deletions cut 6 bases from V and 5 bases from J, with 14 bases between. This CDR3 comprises 13 residues. Germline assignment: CDR1 MNHEY and CDR2 SVGEGT.

The chain carries TRBV5-1 and TRBJ2-5, with D tentatively TRBD2 (5 bases). The length of the CDR3 is 13 residues. Germline loops: CDR1 SGHRS, CDR2 YFSETQ. V gave up 5 bases and J gave up 1 base, with 9 bases separating them. The CDR3 reads CASRTGSQETQYF. The CDR3 DNA reads TGCGCCAGCAGGACGGGGAGCCAAGAGACCCAGTACTTC.

The chain is built from TRBV28 and TRBJ2-4; TRBD1 matches 8 bases. V trimming: 6 bases; J trimming: 5 bases; junction bases outside the gene matches: 6. CDR3 length: 14 residues. Germline-derived CDR1 and CDR2 are MDHEN and SYDVKM. The CDR3 bases are TGTGCCAGCAGACCCGGACAGGGCCAAAACATTCAGTACTTC. Its translation is CASRPGQGQNIQYF.

V usage is TRBV5-1 and J usage is TRBJ2-5; D might be TRBD1 (5 bases). From germline, CDR1 is SGHRS and CDR2 YFSETQ. The V end was cut by 0 bases, the J end by 4 bases, with 13 bases between. The CDR3 runs to 15 residues. CDR3 coding DNA: TGCGCCAGCAGCTTGGGACAGCCCCCCCGAGAGACCCAGTACTTC. Its protein product is CASSLGQPPRETQYF. Looking up the rest from reference TRBV5-1 and TRBJ2-5 gives the full variable domain: KAGVTQTPRYLIKTRGQQVTLSCSPISGHRSVSWYQQTPGQGLQFLFEYFSETQRNKGNFPGRFSGRQFSNSRSEMNVSTLELGDSALYLCASSLGQPPRETQYFGPGTRLLVL.

The rearrangement uses TRBV7-9 and TRBJ2-2; tentative D call: TRBD2 (6 bases). CDR1 is SEHNR and CDR2 is FQNEAQ in the germline V gene (reference sequence). The CDR3 loop spans 14 amino acids. Between the trimmed V and J ends, which lost 4 bases and 5 bases, there was a span of 11 bases. As DNA, the CDR3 is TGTGCCAGCAGCTCTTGGGCGGGGACCGGGGAGCTGTTTTTT. Its translation: CASSSWAGTGELFF.

The J gene is TRBJ2-1, the V gene TRBV7-3; D might be TRBD2 (5 bases). V shed 6 bases and J shed 9 bases, with 15 bases lying between them. The CDR3 consists of 13 residues. Germline V lookup: CDR1 SGHTA, CDR2 FQGTGA. CDR3 in DNA: TGTGCCAGCAGTCGACCTCCTAGCATTGAGCAGTTCTTC. Residues: CASSRPPSIEQFF. Full variable domain (outside the CDR3, taken from reference TRBV7-3 and TRBJ2-1): GAGVSQTPSNKVTEKGKYVELRCDPISGHTALYWYRQSLGQGPEFLIYFQGTGAADDSGLPNDRFFAVRPEGSVSTLKIQRTERGDSAVYLCASSRPPSIEQFFGPGTRLTVL.

The rearrangement links TRBV3-1 to TRBJ2-1; D remains unclear. V lost 0 bases and J 3 bases, leaving 15 bases between the germline ends. The CDR3 runs 17 residues. CDR1 LGHDT and CDR2 YNNKEL come from the germline V gene (reference sequence). CDR3 region: CASSQDRAGLVYNEQFF. Written as DNA, the CDR3 is TGTGCCAGCAGCCAAGATCGGGCAGGCCTAGTCTACAATGAGCAGTTCTTC.

The chain links TRBV4-3 to TRBJ1-1; 9 nucleotides agree with TRBD1. Germline trimming cut 4 bases from V and 1 base from J; bases unmatched to any gene: 7. The CDR3 loop spans 16 amino acids. Germline lookup yields CDR1 LGHNA and CDR2 YSLEER. CDR3 DNA: TGCGCCAGCAGCCTCCGGACAGGGGTAGGGAACACTGAAGCTTTCTTT. It encodes CASSLRTGVGNTEAFF.

This clonotype was observed a few times. This chain joins TRBV6-4 and TRBJ2-3; D is perhaps TRBD2 (7 bases). The germline V gene encodes CDR1 MRHNA and CDR2 SNTAGT. Trimming cost V 8 bases and J 4 bases, with 19 bases left between them. CDR3 length: 15 amino acids. CDR3 DNA: TGTGCCAGCGCCAAAGGGGGGGCCTCGGCAGATACGCAGTATTTT. Its protein product is CASAKGGASADTQYF.

This clonotype was counted only a few times. This chain joins TRBV7-9 and TRBJ1-4, with a possible D match to TRBD1 (6 bases). Trimming stripped 11 bases from V and 5 bases from J, with 12 bases between. This CDR3 is built from 12 residues. Germline CDR1 reads SEHNR; CDR2 reads FQNEAQ (reference sequence). CDR3 loop: CACATGNEKLFF. The CDR3 nucleotides are TGTGCCTGTGCGACAGGAAATGAAAAACTGTTTTTT.

The chain combines TRBV18 with TRBJ1-1, with D hard to call. Germline CDR1 and CDR2: KGHSH and LQKENI. The CDR3 extends over 17 amino acids. The V end was cut by 4 bases, the J end by 0 bases, with 18 bases between. CDR3 protein: CASSRMLAGSMNTEAFF. The CDR3 DNA follows: TGTGCCAGCTCACGAATGCTCGCGGGTTCGATGAACACTGAAGCTTTCTTT.

This chain connects TRBV20-1 to TRBJ2-3, with TRBD2 matching 12 bases. The J segment lost 0 bases and the V segment lost 3 bases, leaving 1 base of the junction unmatched. From germline, CDR1 is DFQATT and CDR2 SNEGSKA (reference sequence). CDR3 length: 15 amino acids. CDR3 loop: CSARTSGRSTDTQYF. CDR3 DNA sequence: TGCAGTGCTAGGACTAGCGGGAGAAGCACAGATACGCAGTATTTT.

This clonotype was recorded many times. This chain joins TRBV27 and TRBJ1-2; unclear D gene. Germline-derived CDR1 and CDR2 are MNHEY and SMNVEV (reference sequence). With 4 bases removed from V and 10 bases from J, the gap between germline ends came to 16 bases. This CDR3 comprises 13 residues. In nucleotides, the CDR3 is TGTGCCAGCAGTTGGGTAACGGGATCGCCCTACACCTTC. Residues: CASSWVTGSPYTF.

The V gene is TRBV12-3 or TRBV12-4, the J gene TRBJ2-1; 9 bases align to TRBD2. The CDR3 is 15 amino acids. V gave up 6 bases and J gave up 2 bases; unmatched junction bases: 5. DNA of the CDR3: TGTGCCAGCAGAGGGGCGGGAGGGCCCTACAATGAGCAGTTCTTC. As protein: CASRGAGGPYNEQFF.